Presented here are 4 T cell receptor beta chains from one specimen sequenced in a study of cytomegalovirus exposure and HLA in healthy donors. Amplification used 60 Vbeta primers and 13 Jbeta primers. Assay: immunoSEQ multiplex PCR; the TCRdb copy retains only in-frame clones and omits some. The repertoire holds 90,000 or so clones, with 80% as singletons. Material: PBMCs. Source of these receptors: a woman between 45 and 60 years old in good health and CMV-seropositive.

The chain joins TRBV12-5 to TRBJ2-5; no clear D. This CDR3 is built from 13 residues. Germline CDR1 reads LGHNT; CDR2 reads FRNRAP. V lost 0 bases to trimming and J lost 4 bases, with 6 bases between them. CDR3 amino acids: CASGLVKRETQYF. DNA for the CDR3: TGTGCTAGTGGTTTGGTAAAGAGAGAGACCCAGTACTTC.

V usage is TRBV29-1 and J usage is TRBJ1-4; the D gene is possibly TRBD1 (6 bases). The V end lost 4 bases, the J end lost 7 bases, and 13 bases lay between the germline ends. CDR1 is SQVTM and CDR2 is ANQGSEA in the germline V gene. The CDR3 extends over 13 amino acids. The CDR3 here is CSVAGGGGEKLFF. CDR3 nucleotide sequence: TGCAGCGTTGCTGGGGGGGGCGGTGAAAAACTGTTTTTT.

V and J are TRBV9 and TRBJ2-6; a possible D gene is TRBD1 (6 bases). Trimming took off 0 bases at V and 1 base at J, with 11 bases between the two ends. This CDR3 has 17 amino acids. Germline V CDR1 and CDR2: SGDLS, YYNGEE. CDR3 amino acids: CASSVGTGPSGANVLTF. In DNA, the CDR3 is TGTGCCAGCAGCGTAGGAACAGGGCCATCTGGGGCCAACGTCCTGACTTTC.

The chain uses TRBV19 and TRBJ1-2, with D possibly being TRBD1 (6 bases). CDR1 and CDR2 (germline): LNHDA, SQIVND (reference sequence). CDR3 length: 12 residues. Trimming pared 7 bases from V and 3 bases from J, leaving 9 bases between. This CDR3 reads CASTRTDYGYTF. The DNA of the CDR3 is TGTGCCAGTACCCGGACAGACTATGGCTACACCTTC.